This T cell receptor beta chain stems from a study of a mutant IDH1 vaccine in newly diagnosed glioma. Study summary: Vaccines were first given 4-6 weeks after radiotherapy alone, or with temozolomide cycles. Pretreatment consisted of radiotherapy, temozolomide, or both, with most receiving both.

Documented time point: week 35, safety follow-up. What each vaccine dose contained was 300 ug of mutant IDH1 20-mer peptide, accompanied by topical imiquimod. Weeks 1, 3, 5, 7, 11, 15, 19 and 23 were when patients received their eight vaccinations. For this clone: What it recognizes is unknown.

The CDR3 totals 15 residues. CDR1 is LNHDA, CDR2 SQIVND, per germline (reference sequence). The germline V and J ends were trimmed by 5 bases and 2 bases, with 13 bases remaining between them. Study-level points and caveats: Of the patients, roughly 93% had vaccine-induced immune responses.

Here immunoSEQ multiplex PCR was the method, and the copy in TCRdb shows in-frame clones only, minus some. The sample carries approximately 44,000 clones, 76% recorded once. The sequence derives from a man aged 35-49 years with glioma. This chain uses TRBV19 with TRBJ1-3; a weak D match, TRBD1 (6 bases). The sample in question was PBMCs, obtained from a glioma patient whose treatment included an IDH1 peptide vaccine. The CDR3 loop reads CASSLEGGAGNTIYF. The DNA for the CDR3 is TGTGCCAGTAGTCTGGAAGGGGGGGCTGGAAACACCATATATTTT.